The rows below give T cell receptor beta chains drawn from one sample of a study of hypomethylating agent response in myelodysplastic syndrome. Sequencing was performed with immunoSEQ multiplex PCR; in TCRdb, only in-frame clones are kept and a portion is missing. The sample has more than 2,500 clones, approximately 81% seen once. The sequences come from bone marrow, collected before or after starting hypomethylating agent treatment for myelodysplastic syndrome (not recorded which). These receptors were taken from a human donor with myelodysplastic syndrome. The CDR3 runs from the conserved cysteine through the conserved F or W.

V gene,J gene,CDR3 protein
TRBV27,TRBJ2-3,CASSPAAGSDTQYF
TRBV6-6,TRBJ2-7,CASSSLAYEQYF
TRBV4-1,TRBJ2-2,CASSQFDGGRNAGELFF
TRBV7-8,TRBJ1-1,CASSPEVNLKAEAFF
TRBV4-2,TRBJ2-2,CASSQPADTGELFF
TRBV15,TRBJ2-5,CATKQTELETQYF
TRBV19,TRBJ1-2,CASSAKGTGPSGYGYTF
TRBV9,TRBJ1-1,CASSVATGSEAFF
TRBV15,TRBJ1-2,CATSRPSGGSMLSYTF
TRBV6-1,TRBJ1-4,CASSDTLKNEKLFF
TRBV4-1,TRBJ1-6,CASSQDLLGSPLHF
TRBV9,TRBJ2-7,CASSVDLRTPYEQYF
TRBV7-2,TRBJ1-6,CASSLGRWEGYSPLHF
TRBV6-6,TRBJ1-1,CASSYIEEAFF
TRBV10-3,TRBJ2-3,CAISGIRGGTDTQYF
TRBV9,TRBJ2-7,CASSVGPITYEQYF
TRBV27,TRBJ2-7,CASLFKGQGYYEQYF
TRBV10-3,TRBJ1-2,CAISRHYGYTF
TRBV19,TRBJ1-6,CASSIGPGVGNSPLHF
TRBV19,TRBJ2-6,CASTDGGSGANVLTF
TRBV28,TRBJ1-6,CASSSSSSYNSPLHF
TRBV7-9,TRBJ2-3,CASSPSGRAFADTQYF
TRBV19,TRBJ1-5,CASSIEGNQPQHF
TRBV28,TRBJ2-1,CASSLPPLAGGKYNEQFF
TRBV19,TRBJ1-5,CASRSWDSGLSNQPQHF
TRBV28,TRBJ1-4,CASSFQAQRGKLFF
TRBV7-2,TRBJ1-4,CASSRSRTVGSPREKLFF
TRBV25-1,TRBJ1-2,CASTEGGVGYTF
TRBV7-8,TRBJ2-1,CASSLTSGGNEQFF
TRBV7-9,TRBJ1-1,CASSLGSIRGGTEAFF
TRBV5-6,TRBJ1-2,CASGQLSGYTF
TRBV27,TRBJ1-2,CASGRGHGYTF
TRBV18,TRBJ1-1,CASSPGWEGTEAFF
TRBV6-6,TRBJ1-1,CASRYGTGTEAFF
TRBV7-9,TRBJ1-3,CASSPKGASAGNTIYF
TRBV29-1,TRBJ2-3,CSLGGPPTDTQYF
TRBV4-2,TRBJ2-3,CASSQELDTQYF
TRBV28,TRBJ2-7,CASSLAGQGYEQYF
TRBV14,TRBJ1-1,CASSLRISFTEAFF
TRBV5-1,TRBJ2-3,CASSLTSGGGDTQYF